This TCR beta chain was identified in a study of blood T cell repertoires in COVID-19. Libraries were prepared by immunoSEQ multiplex PCR; TCRdb keeps only in-frame clonotypes and omits some of them. The sample records roughly 250,000 clones, 82% being singletons. Trimming cost V 0 bases and J 7 bases; bases outside gene matches: 7. Germline V gives CDR1 LGHNA, CDR2 YNFKEQ. This CDR3 has 17 residues. Sequencing used peripheral blood. The receptor's source is a woman in her 70s with acute or convalescent COVID-19. The J gene is TRBJ2-3, the V gene TRBV4-2; 13 bases agree with TRBD2. In DNA, the CDR3 is TGTGCCAGCAGCCAAGAGTGGAGGACTAGCGGGGGAAATACGCAGTATTTT. Amino acid sequence: CASSQEWRTSGGNTQYF.